Each of the 30 T cell receptor beta chains below was sequenced from the same sample in a study of Ad26.COV2.S vaccination and SARS-CoV-2 variants. Treatment specified: about 20 received Ad26.COV2.S at low or high dose, single or two shots; about 5 received placebo; per-sample allocation not given. Specimens were obtained on day 63 following the first vaccine or placebo injection. Sequencing used immunoSEQ multiplex PCR; TCRdb keeps in-frame clones, though not all of them. Of about 350,000 clones in the sample, around 89% were seen once. The specimen comprised peripheral blood, sampled in a trial of Ad26.COV2.S vaccine versus placebo. The receptors derive from a person between 18 and 60 years old who received the Ad26.COV2.S COVID-19 vaccine or a placebo.

The chain carries TRBV6-2 or TRBV6-3 and TRBJ2-5; D uncertain. Trimming left V 4 bases short and J 2 bases short, with 14 bases between. The CDR3 has 15 amino acids. The germline V gene encodes CDR1 MNHEY and CDR2 SVGEGT. This CDR3 reads CASSSIRNTQETQYF. CDR3 sequence (DNA): TGTGCCAGCAGTTCTATCAGGAACACTCAAGAGACCCAGTACTTC.

This clone was observed many times. The rearrangement joins TRBV15 to TRBJ2-1; TRBD2 agrees at 8 bases. Germline trimming cut 0 bases from V and 7 bases from J; bases unmatched to any gene: 5. CDR1 is LNHNV, CDR2 YYDKDF, per germline (reference sequence). The CDR3 is 15 amino acids. The CDR3 region has the DNA TGTGCCACCAGCAGAGATCGGGGGGGCTCGAATGAGCAGTTCTTC. Its translation: CATSRDRGGSNEQFF.

The chain joins TRBV11-2 to TRBJ1-1; D gene uncertain. Germline V gives CDR1 SGHAT, CDR2 FQNNGV. The CDR3 loop spans 15 amino acids. The V and J ends lost 0 bases and 0 bases respectively, with 8 bases between them. CDR3 bases: TGTGCCAGCAGCTTAGATGGGCGAGTGAACACTGAAGCTTTCTTT. Translation: CASSLDGRVNTEAFF.

The count of this clone is one. This chain connects TRBV10-2 to TRBJ2-7, with D perhaps TRBD1 (5 bases). The CDR3 runs 13 residues. The germline V gene has CDR1 WSHSY and CDR2 SAAADI. V was cut by 7 bases and J by 2 bases, with 12 bases left in between. The CDR3, as DNA: TGCGCCAGCAAGGCAGGGAACCCCTACGAGCAGTACTTC. It yields the protein CASKAGNPYEQYF.

The genes are TRBV19 and TRBJ2-7; TRBD1 might be the D (6 bases). From germline, CDR1 is LNHDA and CDR2 SQIVND (reference sequence). The CDR3 spans 13 residues. Trimming left V 3 bases short and J 3 bases short, with 9 bases between. The CDR3 region has the DNA TGTGCCAGTAGTATTCTGGACAGCTACGAGCAGTACTTC. Protein sequence: CASSILDSYEQYF.

The J gene is TRBJ1-2, the V gene TRBV6-1, with 9 bases fitting TRBD1. The CDR3 runs 14 residues. Germline-derived CDR1 and CDR2 are MNHNS and SASEGT. J was trimmed by 8 bases and V by 2 bases; bases with no gene match: 6. The CDR3 loop is CASSEPGQGLGYTF. The CDR3, as DNA: TGTGCCAGCAGTGAACCGGGACAGGGTTTAGGCTACACCTTC.

The rearrangement joins TRBV28 to TRBJ1-5, with 8 bases lining up with TRBD1. Trimming removed 3 bases from V and 6 bases from J; junction bases left unmatched: 7. CDR1 MDHEN and CDR2 SYDVKM come from the germline V gene. CDR3 size: 15 residues. Written as DNA, the CDR3 is TGTGCCAGCAGTTTCGGACAGGGTAGGAGTCAGCCCCAGCATTTT. The encoded protein is CASSFGQGRSQPQHF.

This clone was seen once. The rearrangement joins TRBV7-2 to TRBJ2-5; 9 bases are shared with TRBD2. Trimming removed 2 bases from V and 5 bases from J; junction bases left unmatched: 6. There are 15 residues in the CDR3. The germline gives CDR1 SGHTA, CDR2 FQGNSA. The CDR3 is CASSLRRGGKETQYF. CDR3 DNA: TGTGCCAGCAGCTTAAGGCGGGGGGGCAAGGAGACCCAGTACTTC.

The chain is built from TRBV5-5 and TRBJ2-1, with D unclear. CDR1 SGHKS and CDR2 YYEKEE come from the germline V gene (reference sequence). The CDR3 loop spans 13 amino acids. V gave up 2 bases and J gave up 6 bases, with 9 bases separating them. The CDR3 nucleotides read TGTGCCAGCAGCTTCGGGTCTTCCAATGAGCAGTTCTTC. Its translation: CASSFGSSNEQFF.

This clone was counted once. The genes are TRBV5-1 and TRBJ2-1; possible D gene TRBD2, 7 bases. Trimming stripped 6 bases from V and 5 bases from J, with 18 bases between. Germline CDR1 is SGHRS and CDR2 is YFSETQ. The CDR3 sequence is 15 residues long. In DNA, the CDR3 is TGCGCCAGCACTACAACGGGGGGCGGTCACAATGAGCAGTTCTTC. Amino acid sequence: CASTTTGGGHNEQFF.

The CDR3 sequence is CASSVGATSTGELFF. The CDR3 nucleotides read TGTGCCAGCAGCGTGGGGGCTACGAGCACCGGGGAGCTGTTTTTT. The J gene is TRBJ2-2, the V gene TRBV5-6; D possibly corresponds to TRBD1 (6 bases). Trimming pared 4 bases from V and 4 bases from J, leaving 14 bases between. CDR3 length: 15 residues. The germline V gene has CDR1 SGHDT and CDR2 YYEEEE.

This clone showed up just once. V and J are TRBV5-4 and TRBJ1-3; maybe TRBD1 (6 bases). Germline V gene data show CDR1 as SGHNT and CDR2 as YYREEE (reference sequence). The V end lost 4 bases, the J end lost 0 bases, and 8 bases lay between the germline ends. This CDR3 contains 14 residues. CDR3 loop: CASSMDSSGNTIYF. The CDR3 coding sequence is TGTGCCAGCAGCATGGACAGCTCTGGAAACACCATATATTTT.

V gene TRBV28 combines with J gene TRBJ1-5, with TRBD1 matching over 8 bases. Germline CDR1 MDHEN, CDR2 SYDVKM. The length of the CDR3 is 16 residues. Unmatched junction bases numbered 5, after V lost 3 bases and J lost 1 base. CDR3: CASSFLGTGSNQPQHF. The CDR3 DNA is TGTGCCAGCAGTTTCCTGGGGACAGGCAGCAATCAGCCCCAGCATTTT.

The chain uses TRBV28 and TRBJ1-5, with D hard to call. The germline V gene has CDR1 MDHEN and CDR2 SYDVKM. This CDR3 has 16 amino acids. The V end was cut by 1 base, the J end by 0 bases, with 10 bases between. The CDR3 nucleotides are TGTGCCAGCAGTTTATCCGGAGGTTATAGCAATCAGCCCCAGCATTTT. As protein: CASSLSGGYSNQPQHF.

This clone was seen only once. The chain employs TRBV7-9 and TRBJ1-2, with 7 bases aligning to TRBD1. Germline V gives CDR1 SEHNR, CDR2 FQNEAQ (reference sequence). With 4 bases clipped from V and 4 bases from J, the junction kept 3 bases outside the gene matches. The CDR3 consists of 13 residues. As DNA, the CDR3 is TGTGCCAGCAGCTCAGGGACAGCCTATGGCTACACCTTC. This translates into CASSSGTAYGYTF. Supplemented by reference TRBV7-9 and TRBJ1-2, the full variable domain reads DTGVSQNPRHKITKRGQNVTFRCDPISEHNRLYWYRQTLGQGPEFLTYFQNEAQLEKSRLLSDRFSAERPKGSFSTLEIQRTEQGDSAMYLCASSSGTAYGYTFGSGTRLTVV.

The chain recombines TRBV7-9 with TRBJ2-7; D not certain. V was shortened by 2 bases and J by 2 bases, with 13 bases between the two germline ends. The germline V gene has CDR1 SEHNR and CDR2 FQNEAQ (reference sequence). This CDR3 is 15 amino acids long. For the CDR3, the DNA is TGTGCCAGCAGCTTAAGGGTTGGGGAAACCTACGAGCAGTACTTC. It translates to CASSLRVGETYEQYF.

This clone occurred a few times. This sequence joins TRBV2 and TRBJ1-1; D not resolved. Germline lookup yields CDR1 SNHLY and CDR2 FYNNEI. This CDR3 contains 11 residues. Trimming left V 3 bases short and J 6 bases short, with 5 bases between. The CDR3 here is CASSEWAEAFF. CDR3 DNA sequence: TGTGCCAGCAGTGAGTGGGCTGAAGCTTTCTTT.

The chain employs TRBV6-5 and TRBJ2-3, with D unresolved. V lost 6 bases and J lost 4, with 11 bases in between. The CDR3 sequence is 13 residues long. Germline V gene sequence: CDR1 MNHEY, CDR2 SVGAGI. The CDR3 protein is CASRQAPADTQYF. CDR3 DNA sequence: TGTGCCAGCAGGCAGGCGCCGGCAGATACGCAGTATTTT.

The V and J genes are TRBV19 and TRBJ2-2; D is perhaps TRBD1 (5 bases). The CDR3 has 14 residues. The V gene's germline CDR1 is LNHDA and CDR2 SQIVND (reference sequence). The V end lost 2 bases, the J end lost 4 bases, and 8 bases lay between the germline ends. CDR3 nucleotides: TGTGCCAGTAGTATACAGGGTCTCACCGGGGAGCTGTTTTTT. It encodes CASSIQGLTGELFF.

The chain is built from TRBV7-9 and TRBJ2-3; 10 bases fit TRBD2. The germline V gene encodes CDR1 SEHNR and CDR2 FQNEAQ (reference sequence). The CDR3 is 16 amino acids. V was pared by 6 bases and J by 5 bases, with 11 bases of the junction left unmatched. The chain's CDR3 is CASRLKREGQGDTQYF. The CDR3 coding sequence is TGTGCCAGCAGACTAAAGCGGGAGGGCCAGGGAGATACGCAGTATTTT.

This chain connects TRBV4-1 to TRBJ1-1, with 7 bases matching TRBD1. There are 15 residues in the CDR3. V lost 4 bases to trimming and J lost 5 bases; unmatched junction nucleotides: 10. The germline V gene encodes CDR1 MGHRA and CDR2 YSYEKL. CDR3 bases: TGCGCCAGCAGCCCTCCTAGGACAGGAGGGACTGAAGCTTTCTTT. Its protein is CASSPPRTGGTEAFF.

The chain is built from TRBV7-2 and TRBJ1-2, with D tentatively TRBD1 (5 bases). The CDR3 is 14 residues long. CDR1 is SGHTA, CDR2 FQGNSA, per germline. Trimming removed 2 bases at V and 2 bases at J, with 9 bases between. CDR3 in amino acids: CASSLQQGNYGYTF. The DNA of the CDR3 is TGTGCCAGCAGCTTACAGCAGGGCAACTATGGCTACACCTTC.

This chain joins TRBV5-6 and TRBJ1-1; possible D gene TRBD1, 5 bases. Trimming removed 0 bases at V and 5 bases at J, with 11 bases between. CDR3 length equals 14 residues. CDR1 and CDR2 from the germline V gene are SGHDT and YYEEEE. Written as DNA, the CDR3 is TGTGCCAGCAGCTTGGCAAGGGGTGTAACTGAAGCTTTCTTT. Translation gives CASSLARGVTEAFF.

The chain links TRBV7-6 to TRBJ2-3; D might be TRBD2 (7 bases). Germline CDR1 is SGHVS and CDR2 is FNYEAQ. V was shortened by 5 bases and J by 5 bases, with 14 bases between the two germline ends. This CDR3 is built from 14 residues. Here the CDR3 reads CASSPGGAGDTQYF. CDR3 nucleotide sequence: TGTGCCAGCAGCCCTGGGGGGGCGGGAGATACGCAGTATTTT.

V and J are TRBV4-1 and TRBJ2-1, with D possibly being TRBD1 (6 bases). The V gene's germline CDR1 is MGHRA and CDR2 YSYEKL. This CDR3 contains 16 residues. The V end was cut by 4 bases, the J end by 2 bases, with 15 bases between. Here the CDR3 DNA reads TGCGCCAGCAGCCGGTCAGCAGGGGAGACCTACAATGAGCAGTTCTTC. This codes for CASSRSAGETYNEQFF.

This sequence joins TRBV10-2 and TRBJ1-6; D ambiguous. The germline V gene encodes CDR1 WSHSY and CDR2 SAAADI. The CDR3 extends over 11 amino acids. Trimming cost V 8 bases and J 8 bases, with 7 bases left between them. The CDR3 is CASGGDSPLHF. In DNA, the CDR3 is TGCGCCAGCGGCGGGGATTCACCCCTCCACTTT.

CDR3: CASSIPGGSNQPQHF. DNA for the CDR3: TGTGCCAGCAGTATCCCAGGGGGAAGCAATCAGCCCCAGCATTTT. The chain uses TRBV28 and TRBJ1-5, with 7 bases aligning to TRBD1. This CDR3 has 15 residues. V lost 5 bases and J lost 1; bases outside the gene matches: 5. Germline values: CDR1 MDHEN, CDR2 SYDVKM.

The chain employs TRBV10-3 and TRBJ2-7, with unresolved D. The V gene lost 5 bases and the J gene lost 1 base, with 9 bases spanning the gap. This CDR3 comprises 13 residues. The germline V gene has CDR1 ENHRY and CDR2 SYGVKD. The DNA of the CDR3 is TGTGCCATCAGTTCCGTAGAGTCCTACGAGCAGTACTTC. Amino acid sequence: CAISSVESYEQYF.

The chain recombines TRBV29-1 with TRBJ1-4; no definite D call. Germline CDR1 SQVTM, CDR2 ANQGSEA. Trimming took off 5 bases at V and 0 bases at J, with 13 bases between the two ends. CDR3 size: 15 residues. The DNA for the CDR3 is TGCAGCGTTTCGAAATCAGGAACAACTAATGAAAAACTGTTTTTT. Translated, it gives CSVSKSGTTNEKLFF.

As concerns this clone: The same CDR3 can be traced to other DNA sequences in this sample. The chain joins TRBV11-2 to TRBJ2-7; D perhaps matches TRBD1 (5 bases). Germline assignment: CDR1 SGHAT and CDR2 FQNNGV. Trimming removed 0 bases at V and 2 bases at J, with 11 bases between. The length of the CDR3 is 15 residues. Here the CDR3 reads CASSLEYRSAYEQYF. The DNA of the CDR3 is TGTGCCAGCAGCTTAGAATACAGGTCGGCCTACGAGCAGTACTTC.